One sample yielded the 11 T cell receptor beta chains listed below, sequenced in a study of T cells in Graves' hyperthyroidism and ophthalmopathy. TCR beta CDR3 sequences were amplified from RNA transcripts. Using the HTBI primer set, a first-round RT-PCR was run on the TCR CDR3. From the multiplex PCR reads, TCRdb called clonotypes with MiXCR, one entry per CDR3 protein. The sample includes fewer than 350,000 distinct CDR3 sequences, less than 20% of them seen just once. The sample was blood. Receptor source: a middle-aged woman with Graves' ophthalmopathy.

The chain carries TRBV30 and TRBJ1-1; D may be TRBD1 (6 bases). Germline-derived CDR1 and CDR2 are GTSNPN and SVGIG (reference sequence). The CDR3 extends over 16 amino acids. V was trimmed by 0 bases and J by 0 bases, leaving 14 bases between them. CDR3 nucleotide sequence: TGTGCCTGGAGTGTAGGGAGGGGACAAGTGAACACTGAAGCTTTCTTT. Its protein is CAWSVGRGQVNTEAFF.

In this sample, this clonotype turned up many times. The chain is built from TRBV20-1 and TRBJ2-2; the D gene is possibly TRBD2 (6 bases). Germline CDR1 DFQATT, CDR2 SNEGSKA (reference sequence). The CDR3 runs 16 residues. The ends were cut back, 0 bases at V and 4 bases at J, with 15 bases in the middle. The CDR3 nucleotides are TGCAGTGCTAGAGAACCGGGGGTTATAACCACCGGGGAGCTGTTTTTT. This encodes CSAREPGVITTGELFF.

This clonotype occurred many times. V gene TRBV5-6 combines with J gene TRBJ2-5, with D possibly being TRBD1 or TRBD2 (5 bases each). The germline V gene has CDR1 SGHDT and CDR2 YYEEEE. The CDR3 totals 15 residues. Trimming removed 4 bases at V and 2 bases at J, with 15 bases between. DNA for the CDR3: TGTGCCAGCAGCCGGGACCTCCGTGGACAAGAGACCCAGTACTTC. Translation: CASSRDLRGQETQYF.

This clonotype was counted at least ten times. The chain's CDR3 is CASSLGRGQPQHF. The CDR3, as DNA: TGTGCCAGCAGCTTAGGGCGAGGACAGCCCCAGCATTTT. The genes are TRBV7-2 and TRBJ1-5; no firm D call. The V gene's germline CDR1 is SGHTA and CDR2 FQGNSA. V lost 1 base and J 7 bases, leaving 8 bases between the germline ends. This CDR3 region has 13 residues.

This clonotype has a count of ten or more. The chain uses TRBV13 and TRBJ2-7; TRBD2 matches at 7 bases. The ends lost 0 bases at V and 2 bases at J; junction bases unmatched: 4. The CDR3 runs to 15 residues. Germline V gene data show CDR1 as PRHDT and CDR2 as FYEKMQ (reference sequence). CDR3 sequence reads: CASSLGGGAPYEQYF. In nucleotides, the CDR3 is TGTGCCAGCAGCTTAGGGGGAGGGGCCCCCTACGAGCAGTACTTC.

This clonotype was detected many times. The chain joins TRBV12-3 or TRBV12-4 to TRBJ1-1, with D tentatively TRBD1 (6 bases). V shed 6 bases and J shed 9 bases, with 17 bases lying between them. This CDR3 contains 13 residues. The CDR3 DNA sequence: TGTGCCAGCAGCTACGACAGGAGGGATCAAGCTTTCTTT. Translated: CASSYDRRDQAFF.

This clonotype came up many times. The V call is TRBV28, the J call TRBJ2-7; TRBD1 agrees at 7 bases. The ends lost 4 bases at V and 5 bases at J; junction bases unmatched: 8. The length of the CDR3 is 14 residues. The V gene's germline CDR1 is MDHEN and CDR2 SYDVKM. The CDR3 sequence: CASSSPTGRNEQYF. The CDR3 coding sequence is TGTGCCAGCAGTTCTCCGACAGGGCGAAACGAGCAGTACTTC. Based on the CDR3 plus reference TRBV28 and TRBJ2-7, the full variable domain is DVKVTQSSRYLVKRTGEKVFLECVQDMDHENMFWYRQDPGLGLRLIYFSYDVKMKEKGDIPEGYSVSREKKERFSLILESASTNQTSMYLCASSSPTGRNEQYFGPGTRLTVT.

This clonotype was seen at least ten times. The gene calls are TRBV6-2 or TRBV6-3 and TRBJ2-5; D unresolved. CDR1 is MNHEY, CDR2 SVGEGT, per germline. The germline V and J ends were trimmed by 2 bases and 4 bases, with 8 bases remaining between them. The CDR3 spans 13 residues. The CDR3 region is CASSYGRRETQYF. The CDR3 nucleotides are TGTGCCAGCAGTTACGGAAGGAGAGAGACCCAGTACTTC.

This clonotype occurred many times. V gene TRBV20-1 combines with J gene TRBJ2-4; TRBD1 or TRBD2 may be the D gene (5 bases each). The V gene's germline CDR1 is DFQATT and CDR2 SNEGSKA (reference sequence). Trimming removed 5 bases at V and 6 bases at J, with 14 bases between. The CDR3 covers 13 residues. CDR3 DNA sequence: TGCAGTGCTGGCCGGGACGGACGAAACATTCAGTACTTC. This codes for CSAGRDGRNIQYF.

This clonotype was observed at least ten times. This chain links TRBV6-1 with TRBJ2-7, with 8 bases fitting TRBD1. Germline V lookup: CDR1 MNHNS, CDR2 SASEGT. This CDR3 has 16 amino acids. The V and J ends lost 0 bases and 2 bases, in that order; junction bases with no gene match: 6. For the CDR3, the DNA is TGTGCCAGCAGTGAAGCGGTGAGACAGGGGACCTACGAGCAGTACTTC. It codes for CASSEAVRQGTYEQYF.

This chain connects TRBV20-1 to TRBJ2-7, with D possibly TRBD2 on 5 matching bases. CDR3 size: 14 residues. Germline CDR1 and CDR2: DFQATT and SNEGSKA (reference sequence). V was cut by 1 base and J by 4 bases, with 14 bases left in between. CDR3 residues: CSARVVQGRYEQYF. The CDR3 DNA follows: TGCAGTGCTAGAGTCGTCCAAGGGAGATACGAGCAGTACTTC.